Included here is one TCR beta chain sequence, with context. These data are taken from a study of tumor-infiltrating lymphocytes in primary liver carcinoma. This CDR3 spans 14 amino acids. The J segment lost 3 bases and the V segment lost 7 bases, leaving 8 bases of the junction unmatched. Germline-derived CDR1 and CDR2 are SQVTM and ANQGSEA. RNA isolated from unsorted whole blood supplied the blood RNA, with germline DNA also extracted. A constant-region primer served to make TCR beta cDNA from roughly 500 ng total RNA. Amplification in three nested multiplex PCR rounds with slightly modified ARM-PCR gave rise to TCR beta libraries. TRBV1-TRBV30 forward primers paired with a C-beta reverse primer drove the first two PCR rounds, about 10 cycles each. TCRdb reanalysed the multiplex PCR reads using MiXCR and keeps one entry per CDR3 protein. The top ten hold approximately 15% of the sample, which has over 250,000 distinct CDR3 sequences, around 50% seen once.

Sequences were obtained from peripheral blood. This receptor was taken from a woman aged 25-40 years with primary liver carcinoma and hepatitis B virus infection. The V and J genes are TRBV29-1 and TRBJ2-1, with TRBD2 matching 8 bases. CDR3 DNA sequence: TGCAGCGCGCGGACTAGCAATTTCTACAATGAGCAGTTCTTC. This encodes CSARTSNFYNEQFF.